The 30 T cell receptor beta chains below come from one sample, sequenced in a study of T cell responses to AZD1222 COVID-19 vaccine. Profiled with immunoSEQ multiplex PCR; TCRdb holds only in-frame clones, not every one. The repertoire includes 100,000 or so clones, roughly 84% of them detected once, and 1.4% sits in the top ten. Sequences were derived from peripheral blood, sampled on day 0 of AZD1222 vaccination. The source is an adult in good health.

The CDR3 spells CASGSGTSGGTGELFF. In nucleotides, the CDR3 is TGTGCCAGCGGATCCGGGACTAGCGGGGGCACCGGGGAGCTGTTTTTT. The gene calls are TRBV27 and TRBJ2-2, with 14 bases lining up with TRBD2. Losses at the gene ends were 8 bases for V and 4 bases for J; bases not matched to a gene: 6. Germline-derived CDR1 and CDR2 are MNHEY and SMNVEV (reference sequence). The CDR3 is made up of 16 amino acids.

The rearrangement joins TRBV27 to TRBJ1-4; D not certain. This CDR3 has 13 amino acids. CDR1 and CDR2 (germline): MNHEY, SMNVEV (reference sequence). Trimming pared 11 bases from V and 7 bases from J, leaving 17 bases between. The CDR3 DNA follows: TGTGCCTCGTCCCCGGGCGGAGGTGAAAAACTGTTTTTT. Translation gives CASSPGGGEKLFF.

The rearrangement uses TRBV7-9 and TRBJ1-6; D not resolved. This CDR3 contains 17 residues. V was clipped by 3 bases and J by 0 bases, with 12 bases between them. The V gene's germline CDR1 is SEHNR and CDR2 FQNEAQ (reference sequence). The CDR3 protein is CASSFRVGSSYNSPLHF. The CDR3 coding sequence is TGTGCCAGCAGCTTTCGGGTCGGGAGCTCCTATAATTCACCCCTCCACTTT.

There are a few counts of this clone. DNA for the CDR3: TGTGCCATCAGGGACAGGGAGGCCGGGGAGCTGTTTTTT. Its protein is CAIRDREAGELFF. The rearrangement joins TRBV10-3 to TRBJ2-2, with 8 positions matching TRBD1. Per the germline V gene, CDR1 is ENHRY and CDR2 is SYGVKD. The CDR3 runs to 13 residues. V lost 6 bases and J lost 6; bases outside the gene matches: 3.

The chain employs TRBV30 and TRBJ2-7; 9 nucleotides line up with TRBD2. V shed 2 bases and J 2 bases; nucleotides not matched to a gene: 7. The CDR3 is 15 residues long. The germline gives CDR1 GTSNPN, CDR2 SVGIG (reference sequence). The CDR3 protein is CAWSRGSGGPYEQYF. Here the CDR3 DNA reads TGTGCCTGGAGTCGGGGTAGCGGGGGCCCCTACGAGCAGTACTTC.

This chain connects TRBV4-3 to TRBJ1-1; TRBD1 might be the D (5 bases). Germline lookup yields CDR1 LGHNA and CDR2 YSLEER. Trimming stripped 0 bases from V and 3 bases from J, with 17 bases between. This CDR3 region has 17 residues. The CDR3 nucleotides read TGCGCCAGCAGCCAAGAGGGCAGGGCGTTATATGACACTGAAGCTTTCTTT. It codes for CASSQEGRALYDTEAFF.

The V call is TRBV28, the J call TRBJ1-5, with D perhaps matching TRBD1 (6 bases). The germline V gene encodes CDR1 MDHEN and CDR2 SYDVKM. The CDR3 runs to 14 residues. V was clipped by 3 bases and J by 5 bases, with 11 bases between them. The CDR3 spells CASSFLRGDQPQHF. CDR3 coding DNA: TGTGCCAGCAGTTTCCTGAGGGGGGATCAGCCCCAGCATTTT. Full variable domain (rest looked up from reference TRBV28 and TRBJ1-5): DVKVTQSSRYLVKRTGEKVFLECVQDMDHENMFWYRQDPGLGLRLIYFSYDVKMKEKGDIPEGYSVSREKKERFSLILESASTNQTSMYLCASSFLRGDQPQHFGDGTRLSIL.

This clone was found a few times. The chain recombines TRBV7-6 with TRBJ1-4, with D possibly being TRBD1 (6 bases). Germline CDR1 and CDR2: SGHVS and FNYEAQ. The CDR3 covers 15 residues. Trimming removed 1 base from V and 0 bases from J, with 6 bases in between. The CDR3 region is CASSLGGPTNEKLFF. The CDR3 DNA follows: TGTGCCAGCAGCTTAGGGGGGCCAACTAATGAAAAACTGTTTTTT.

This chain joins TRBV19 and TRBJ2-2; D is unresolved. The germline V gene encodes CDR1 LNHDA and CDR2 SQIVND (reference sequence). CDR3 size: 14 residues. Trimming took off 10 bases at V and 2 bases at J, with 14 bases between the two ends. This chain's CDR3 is CAIEAETNTGELFF. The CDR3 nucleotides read TGTGCCATAGAGGCAGAGACTAACACCGGGGAGCTGTTTTTT.

The CDR3 bases are TGTGCCAGCAGTAGGGAACAGAACACTGAAGCTTTCTTT. Protein product: CASSREQNTEAFF. V usage is TRBV6-2 or TRBV6-3 and J usage is TRBJ1-1; D is uncertain. Deletions cut 5 bases from V and 1 base from J, with 8 bases between. The germline V gene encodes CDR1 MNHEY and CDR2 SVGEGT. The CDR3 spans 13 residues.

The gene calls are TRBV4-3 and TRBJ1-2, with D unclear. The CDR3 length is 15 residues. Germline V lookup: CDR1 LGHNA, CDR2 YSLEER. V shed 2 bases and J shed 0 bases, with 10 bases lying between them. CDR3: CASSQFQASNYGYTF. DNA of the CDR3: TGCGCCAGCAGCCAATTCCAGGCTTCTAACTATGGCTACACCTTC.

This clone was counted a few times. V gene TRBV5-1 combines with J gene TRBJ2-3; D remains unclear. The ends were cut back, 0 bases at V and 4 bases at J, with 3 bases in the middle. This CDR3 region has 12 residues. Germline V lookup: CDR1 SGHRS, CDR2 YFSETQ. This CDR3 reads CASSLGADTQYF. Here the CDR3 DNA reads TGCGCCAGCAGCTTGGGGGCAGATACGCAGTATTTT.

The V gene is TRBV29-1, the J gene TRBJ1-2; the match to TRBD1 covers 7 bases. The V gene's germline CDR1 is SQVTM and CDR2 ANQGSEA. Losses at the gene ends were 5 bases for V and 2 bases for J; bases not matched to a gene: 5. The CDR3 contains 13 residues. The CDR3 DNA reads TGCAGCGTTAAGGGGGCTTCGAACTATGGCTACACCTTC. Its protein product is CSVKGASNYGYTF.

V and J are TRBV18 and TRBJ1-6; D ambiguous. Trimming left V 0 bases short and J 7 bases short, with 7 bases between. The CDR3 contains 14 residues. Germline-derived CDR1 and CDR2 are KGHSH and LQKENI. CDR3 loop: CASSPPIINSPLHF. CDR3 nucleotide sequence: TGTGCCAGCTCACCACCCATTATAAATTCACCCCTCCACTTT.

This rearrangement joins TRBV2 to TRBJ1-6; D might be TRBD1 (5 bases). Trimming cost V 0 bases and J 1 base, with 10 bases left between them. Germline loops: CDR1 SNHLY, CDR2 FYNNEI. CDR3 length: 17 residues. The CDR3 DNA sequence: TGTGCCAGCAGTGAAGCCAGGGCGGGTTCCTATAATTCACCCCTCCACTTT. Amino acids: CASSEARAGSYNSPLHF.

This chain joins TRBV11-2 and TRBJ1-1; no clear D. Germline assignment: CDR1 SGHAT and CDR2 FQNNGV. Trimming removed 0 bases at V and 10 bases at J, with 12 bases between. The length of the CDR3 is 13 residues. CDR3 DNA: TGTGCCAGCAGCTTAGAAACCAGACGGGGAGCTTTCTTT. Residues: CASSLETRRGAFF.

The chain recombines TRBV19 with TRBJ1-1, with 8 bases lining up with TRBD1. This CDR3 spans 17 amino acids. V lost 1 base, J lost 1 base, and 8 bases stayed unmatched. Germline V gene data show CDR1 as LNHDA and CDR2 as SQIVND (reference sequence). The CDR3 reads CASSIGRGQGTNTEAFF. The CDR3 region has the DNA TGTGCCAGTAGTATAGGTCGTGGACAGGGTACGAACACTGAAGCTTTCTTT.

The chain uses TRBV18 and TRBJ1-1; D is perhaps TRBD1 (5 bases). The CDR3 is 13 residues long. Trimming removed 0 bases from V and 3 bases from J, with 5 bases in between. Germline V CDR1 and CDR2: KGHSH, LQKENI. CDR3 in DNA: TGTGCCAGCTCACCACCGGGGGACACTGAAGCTTTCTTT. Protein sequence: CASSPPGDTEAFF.

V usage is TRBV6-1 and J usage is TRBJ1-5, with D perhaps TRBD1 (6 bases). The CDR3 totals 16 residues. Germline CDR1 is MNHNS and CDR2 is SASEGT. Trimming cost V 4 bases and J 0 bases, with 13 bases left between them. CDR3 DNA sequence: TGTGCCAGCAGTGTTCTAACAGGGTATAGCAATCAGCCCCAGCATTTT. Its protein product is CASSVLTGYSNQPQHF.

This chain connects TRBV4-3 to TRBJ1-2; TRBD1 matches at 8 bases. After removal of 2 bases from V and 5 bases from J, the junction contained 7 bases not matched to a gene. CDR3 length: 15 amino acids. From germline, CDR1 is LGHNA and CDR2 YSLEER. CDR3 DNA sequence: TGCGCCAGCAGCCAATCGAGGACAGGGCCATATGGCTACACCTTC. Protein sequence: CASSQSRTGPYGYTF.

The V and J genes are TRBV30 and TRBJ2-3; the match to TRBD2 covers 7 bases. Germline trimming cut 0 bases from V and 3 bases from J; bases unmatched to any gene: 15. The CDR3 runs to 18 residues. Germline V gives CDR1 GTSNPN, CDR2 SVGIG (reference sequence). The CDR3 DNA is TGTGCCTGGAGTGTACCTGGGGGAGGGCGAGTGAAGACAGATACGCAGTATTTT. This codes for CAWSVPGGGRVKTDTQYF.

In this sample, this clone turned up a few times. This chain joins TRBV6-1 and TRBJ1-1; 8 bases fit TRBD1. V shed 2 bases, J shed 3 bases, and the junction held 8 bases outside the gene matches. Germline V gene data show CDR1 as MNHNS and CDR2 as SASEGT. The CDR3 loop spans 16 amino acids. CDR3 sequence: CASSETGGLPDTEAFF. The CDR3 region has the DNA TGTGCCAGCAGTGAAACAGGGGGACTTCCGGACACTGAAGCTTTCTTT.

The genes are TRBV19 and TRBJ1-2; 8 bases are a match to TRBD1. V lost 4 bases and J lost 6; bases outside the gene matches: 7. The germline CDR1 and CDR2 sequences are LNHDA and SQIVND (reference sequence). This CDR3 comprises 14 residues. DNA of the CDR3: TGTGCCAGTAGTAGATCGGACAGGGCGAATGGCTACACCTTC. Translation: CASSRSDRANGYTF.

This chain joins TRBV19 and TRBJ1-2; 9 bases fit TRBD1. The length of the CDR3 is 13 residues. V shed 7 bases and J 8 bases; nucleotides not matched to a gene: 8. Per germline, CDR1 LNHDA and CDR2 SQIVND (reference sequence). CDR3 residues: CASNFGQGWGYTF. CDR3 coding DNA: TGTGCCAGTAATTTCGGACAGGGGTGGGGCTACACCTTC. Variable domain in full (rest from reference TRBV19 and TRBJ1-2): DGGITQSPKYLFRKEGQNVTLSCEQNLNHDAMYWYRQDPGQGLRLIYYSQIVNDFQKGDIAEGYSVSREKKESFPLTVTSAQKNPTAFYLCASNFGQGWGYTFGSGTRLTVV.

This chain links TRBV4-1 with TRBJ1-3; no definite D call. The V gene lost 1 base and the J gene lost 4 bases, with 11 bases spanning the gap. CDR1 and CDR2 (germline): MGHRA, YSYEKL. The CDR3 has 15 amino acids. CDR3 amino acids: CASSQGARKGNTIYF. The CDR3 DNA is TGCGCCAGCAGCCAAGGGGCCCGGAAGGGAAACACCATATATTTT.

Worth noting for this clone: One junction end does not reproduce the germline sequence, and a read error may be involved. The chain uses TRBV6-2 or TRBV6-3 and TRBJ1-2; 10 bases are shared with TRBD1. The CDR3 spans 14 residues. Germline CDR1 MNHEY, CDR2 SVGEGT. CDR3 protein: CASSYGTGVYGYTF. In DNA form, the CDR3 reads TGTGCCAGCAGTTACGGGACAGGGGTGTATGGCTATACCTTC.

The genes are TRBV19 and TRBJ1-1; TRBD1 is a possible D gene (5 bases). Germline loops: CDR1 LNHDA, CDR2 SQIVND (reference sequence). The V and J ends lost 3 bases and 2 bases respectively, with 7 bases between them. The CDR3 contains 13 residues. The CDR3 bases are TGTGCCAGTAGTATGGGACTCAACACTGAAGCTTTCTTT. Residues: CASSMGLNTEAFF.

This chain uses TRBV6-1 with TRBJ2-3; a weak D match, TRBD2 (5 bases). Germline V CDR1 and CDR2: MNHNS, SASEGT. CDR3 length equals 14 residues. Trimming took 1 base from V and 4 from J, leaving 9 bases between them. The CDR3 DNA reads TGTGCCAGCAGTGAAGGGGTAGCGTCAGATACGCAGTATTTT. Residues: CASSEGVASDTQYF.

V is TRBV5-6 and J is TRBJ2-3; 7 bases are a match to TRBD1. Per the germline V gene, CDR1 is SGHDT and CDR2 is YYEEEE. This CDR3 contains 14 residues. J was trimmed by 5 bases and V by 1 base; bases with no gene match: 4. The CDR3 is CASSLFQGVDTQYF. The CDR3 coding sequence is TGTGCCAGCAGCTTGTTCCAGGGGGTAGATACGCAGTATTTT.

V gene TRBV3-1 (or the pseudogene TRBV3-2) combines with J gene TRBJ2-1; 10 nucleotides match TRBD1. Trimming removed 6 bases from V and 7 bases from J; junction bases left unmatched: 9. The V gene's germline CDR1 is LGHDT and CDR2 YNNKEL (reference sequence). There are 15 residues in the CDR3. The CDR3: CASRRRQGANNEQFF. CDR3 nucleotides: TGTGCCAGCAGAAGGAGACAGGGGGCAAATAATGAGCAGTTCTTC.